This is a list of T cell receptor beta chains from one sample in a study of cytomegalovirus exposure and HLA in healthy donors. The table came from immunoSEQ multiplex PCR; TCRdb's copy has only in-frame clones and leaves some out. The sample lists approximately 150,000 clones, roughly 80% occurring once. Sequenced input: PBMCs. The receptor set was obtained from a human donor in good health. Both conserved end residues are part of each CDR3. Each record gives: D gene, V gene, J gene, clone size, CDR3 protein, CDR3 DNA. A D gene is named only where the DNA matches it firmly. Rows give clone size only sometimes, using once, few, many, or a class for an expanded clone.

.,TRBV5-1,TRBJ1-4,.,CASKVDERGKLFF,TGCGCCAGCAAGGTCGACGAAAGGGGAAAACTGTTTTTT
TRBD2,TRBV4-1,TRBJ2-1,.,CASSQAPTSGVGEQFF,TGCGCCAGCAGCCAAGCTCCAACTAGCGGGGTTGGTGAGCAGTTCTTC
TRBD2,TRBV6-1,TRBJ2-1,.,CASIGAGASYYNEQFF,TGTGCCAGCATTGGAGCGGGGGCATCATACTACAATGAGCAGTTCTTC
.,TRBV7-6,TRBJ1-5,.,CASSLPSVPDQPQHF,TGTGCCAGCAGCTTACCCAGCGTACCCGATCAGCCCCAGCATTTT
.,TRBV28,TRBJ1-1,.,CASSPPDWTGTEAFF,TGTGCCAGCAGTCCTCCGGACTGGACCGGAACTGAAGCTTTCTTT
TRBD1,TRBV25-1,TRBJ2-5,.,CATTGQTQETQYF,TGTGCCACTACGGGACAGACCCAAGAGACCCAGTACTTC
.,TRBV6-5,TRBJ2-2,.,CASQGSNTGELFF,TGTGCCAGCCAGGGGTCGAACACCGGGGAGCTGTTTTTT
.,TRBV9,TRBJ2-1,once,CASSAPGINFSEQFF,TGTGCCAGCAGCGCCCCAGGAATAAATTTTAGTGAGCAGTTCTTC
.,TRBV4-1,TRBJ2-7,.,CASSQDASHSSYEQYF,TGCGCCAGCAGCCAAGATGCTAGCCACAGCTCCTACGAGCAGTACTTC
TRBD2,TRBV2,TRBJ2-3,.,CASSVTSGTDTQYF,TGTGCCAGCAGTGTTACTAGCGGTACAGATACGCAGTATTTT
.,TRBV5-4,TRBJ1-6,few,CASSLGRGPLHF,TGTGCCAGCAGCTTGGGTAGGGGACCCCTCCACTTT
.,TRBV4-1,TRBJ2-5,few,CASRRVGTPAETQYF,TGCGCCAGCAGGCGAGTCGGGACTCCCGCAGAGACCCAGTACTTC
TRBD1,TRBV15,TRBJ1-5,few,CATSGLQGNQPQHF,TGTGCCACCAGCGGACTACAGGGGAATCAGCCCCAGCATTTT
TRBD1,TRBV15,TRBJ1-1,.,CATSVLQGGNTEAFF,TGTGCCACCAGCGTACTACAGGGGGGGAACACTGAAGCTTTCTTT
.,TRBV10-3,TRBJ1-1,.,CAISSGATEAFF,TGTGCCATCAGCTCAGGGGCCACTGAAGCTTTCTTT
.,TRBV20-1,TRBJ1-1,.,CSRRFFTEAFF,TGCAGTCGCAGATTTTTTACTGAAGCTTTCTTT
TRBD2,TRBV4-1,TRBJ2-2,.,CASSLPLGGAGELFF,TGCGCCAGCAGCCTCCCCTTGGGGGGGGCCGGGGAGCTGTTTTTT
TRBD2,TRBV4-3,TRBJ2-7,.,CASSQDTGGRGEQYF,TGCGCCAGCAGCCAAGATACGGGGGGACGGGGCGAGCAGTACTTC
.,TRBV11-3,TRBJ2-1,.,CASSHTWSRAAHEQFF,TGTGCCAGCAGCCACACTTGGAGTAGAGCCGCCCATGAGCAGTTCTTC
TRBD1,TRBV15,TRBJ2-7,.,CATSIDRGNYEQYF,TGTGCCACCAGCATTGACAGGGGGAACTACGAGCAGTACTTC
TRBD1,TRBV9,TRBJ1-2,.,CASSPSPGQGNYGYTF,TGTGCCAGCAGCCCCTCGCCGGGACAGGGTAACTATGGCTACACCTTC
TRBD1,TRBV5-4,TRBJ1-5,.,CASSLGTDQPQHF,TGTGCCAGCAGCCTCGGGACAGATCAGCCCCAGCATTTT
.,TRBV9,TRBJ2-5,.,CASSPSRGRETQYF,TGTGCCAGCAGCCCTAGTCGGGGAAGGGAGACCCAGTACTTC